The T cell receptor beta chain under discussion was sequenced for a study of T cell clonality in common variable immunodeficiency. A note on this clone: Its cognate antigen is unknown. The read terminates 3 residues before the CDR3 end, so the remaining end is supplied by the germline J gene.

The germline CDR1 and CDR2 sequences are SNHLY and FYNNEI. The CDR3 totals 16 residues. Trimming removed 3 bases at V and 2 bases at J, with 14 bases between. The method was immunoSEQ multiplex PCR; TCRdb's version includes in-frame clones alone and lacks a portion of them. Reported are tens of thousands of clones, none seen only once; the ten largest carry 2% to 2.5%. General study findings and limits: CVID patient heterogeneity limited repertoire-clinical complication correlations.

The V call is TRBV2, the J call TRBJ1-5; no clear D. Sequenced sample: peripheral blood mononuclear cells. This TCR came from a person aged 18 to 70 in good health. The sequenced part of the CDR3 DNA is TGTGCCAGCAGTGATTCGGACTCTGGTGGCAATCAGCCC. Translation gives CASSDSDSGGNQP. The full CDR3 sequence reads CASSDSDSGGNQPQHF.